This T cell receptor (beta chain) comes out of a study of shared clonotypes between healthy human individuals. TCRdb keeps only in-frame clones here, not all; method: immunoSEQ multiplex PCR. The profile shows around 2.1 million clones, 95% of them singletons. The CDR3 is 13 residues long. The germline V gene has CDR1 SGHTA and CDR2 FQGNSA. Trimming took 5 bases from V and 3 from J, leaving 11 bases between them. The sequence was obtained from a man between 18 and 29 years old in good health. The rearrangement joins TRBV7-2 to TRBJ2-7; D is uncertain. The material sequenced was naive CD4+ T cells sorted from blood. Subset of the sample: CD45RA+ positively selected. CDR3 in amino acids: CASSPTAHYEQYF. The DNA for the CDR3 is TGTGCCAGCAGCCCGACGGCCCACTACGAGCAGTACTTC.